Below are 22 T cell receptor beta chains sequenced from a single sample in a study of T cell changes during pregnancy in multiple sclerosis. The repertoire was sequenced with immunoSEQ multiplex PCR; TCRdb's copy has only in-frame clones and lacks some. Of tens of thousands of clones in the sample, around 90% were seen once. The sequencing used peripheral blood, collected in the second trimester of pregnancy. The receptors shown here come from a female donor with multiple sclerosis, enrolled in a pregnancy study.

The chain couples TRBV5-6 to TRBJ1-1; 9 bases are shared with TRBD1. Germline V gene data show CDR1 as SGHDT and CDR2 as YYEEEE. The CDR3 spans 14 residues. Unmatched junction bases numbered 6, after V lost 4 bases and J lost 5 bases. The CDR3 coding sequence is TGTGCCAGCAGCCCCGGGACAGGGATTACTGAAGCTTTCTTT. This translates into CASSPGTGITEAFF. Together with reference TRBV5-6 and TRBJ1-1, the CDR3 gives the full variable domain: DAGVTQSPTHLIKTRGQQVTLRCSPKSGHDTVSWYQQALGQGPQFIFQYYEEEERQRGNFPDRFSGHQFPNYSSELNVNALLLGDSALYLCASSPGTGITEAFFGQGTRLTVV.

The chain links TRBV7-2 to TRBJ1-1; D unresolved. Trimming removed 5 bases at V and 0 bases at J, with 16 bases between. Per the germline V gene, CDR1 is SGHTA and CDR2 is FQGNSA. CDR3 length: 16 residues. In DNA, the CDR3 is TGTGCCAGCAGCGTTCCACGGGGTATGATGAACACTGAAGCTTTCTTT. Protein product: CASSVPRGMMNTEAFF.

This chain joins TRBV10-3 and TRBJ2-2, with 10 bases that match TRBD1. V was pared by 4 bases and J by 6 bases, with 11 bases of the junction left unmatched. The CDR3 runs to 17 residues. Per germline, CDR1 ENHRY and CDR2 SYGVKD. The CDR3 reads CAISGSRDRGLPGELFF. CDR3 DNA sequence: TGTGCCATCAGTGGCTCCCGGGACAGGGGACTACCCGGGGAGCTGTTTTTT.

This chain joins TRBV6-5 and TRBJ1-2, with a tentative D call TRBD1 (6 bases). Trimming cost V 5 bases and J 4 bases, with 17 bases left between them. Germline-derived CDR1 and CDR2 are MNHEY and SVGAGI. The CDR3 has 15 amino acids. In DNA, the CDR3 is TGTGCCAGCAGTCAGGGGTCTCAACCCTTCTATGGCTACACCTTC. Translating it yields CASSQGSQPFYGYTF.

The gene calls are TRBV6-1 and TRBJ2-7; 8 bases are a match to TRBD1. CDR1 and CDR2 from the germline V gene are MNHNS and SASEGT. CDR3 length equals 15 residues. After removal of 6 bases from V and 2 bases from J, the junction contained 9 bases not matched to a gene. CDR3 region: CASRATGAAPYEQYF. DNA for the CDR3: TGTGCCAGCAGAGCGACAGGGGCGGCTCCCTACGAGCAGTACTTC.

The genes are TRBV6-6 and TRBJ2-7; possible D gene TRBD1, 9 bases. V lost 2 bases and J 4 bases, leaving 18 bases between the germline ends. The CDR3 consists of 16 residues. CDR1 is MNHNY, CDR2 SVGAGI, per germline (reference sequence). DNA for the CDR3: TGTGCCAGCAGTTACCTTGAGCGGGGGACAGGGTACGAGCAGTACTTC. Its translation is CASSYLERGTGYEQYF.

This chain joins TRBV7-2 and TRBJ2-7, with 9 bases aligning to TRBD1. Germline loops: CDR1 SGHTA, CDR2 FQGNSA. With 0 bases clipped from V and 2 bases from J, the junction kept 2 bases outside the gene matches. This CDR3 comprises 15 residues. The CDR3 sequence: CASSLAGTGTYEQYF. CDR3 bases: TGTGCCAGCAGCTTAGCCGGGACAGGGACCTACGAGCAGTACTTC.

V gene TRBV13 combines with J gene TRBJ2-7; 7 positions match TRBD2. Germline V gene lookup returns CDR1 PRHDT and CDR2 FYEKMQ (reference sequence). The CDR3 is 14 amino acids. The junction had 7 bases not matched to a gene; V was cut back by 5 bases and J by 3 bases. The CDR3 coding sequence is TGTGCCAGCAGCGGCGGGGAGGGGATCTACGAGCAGTACTTC. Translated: CASSGGEGIYEQYF.

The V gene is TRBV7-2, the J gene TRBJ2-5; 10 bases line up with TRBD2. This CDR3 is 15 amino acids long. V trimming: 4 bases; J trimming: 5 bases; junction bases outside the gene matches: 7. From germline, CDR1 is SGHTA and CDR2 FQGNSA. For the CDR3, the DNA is TGTGCCAGCAGCTCCGCTAGCGGGGGAGGTGAGACCCAGTACTTC. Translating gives CASSSASGGGETQYF.

The CDR3 DNA follows: TGTGCCAGCTCGCATGCCGGGGACACAGGAGATGGAGCTTTCTTT. Protein: CASSHAGDTGDGAFF. The chain combines TRBV18 with TRBJ1-1, with D perhaps TRBD1 (6 bases). Germline V gene lookup returns CDR1 KGHSH and CDR2 LQKENI. The CDR3 is 15 residues long. Between the trimmed V and J ends, which lost 6 bases and 10 bases, there was a span of 24 bases.

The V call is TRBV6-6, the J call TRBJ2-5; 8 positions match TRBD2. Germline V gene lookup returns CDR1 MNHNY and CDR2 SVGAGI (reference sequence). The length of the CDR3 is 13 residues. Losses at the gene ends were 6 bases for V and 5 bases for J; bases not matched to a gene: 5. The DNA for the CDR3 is TGTGCCAGCAGAATAGCGGGGTGGGAGACCCAGTACTTC. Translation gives CASRIAGWETQYF.

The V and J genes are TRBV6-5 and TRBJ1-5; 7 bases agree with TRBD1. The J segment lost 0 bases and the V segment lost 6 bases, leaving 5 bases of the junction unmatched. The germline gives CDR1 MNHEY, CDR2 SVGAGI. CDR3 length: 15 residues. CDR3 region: CASSRDSFSNQPQHF. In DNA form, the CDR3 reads TGTGCCAGCAGCAGGGACAGCTTTAGCAATCAGCCCCAGCATTTT.

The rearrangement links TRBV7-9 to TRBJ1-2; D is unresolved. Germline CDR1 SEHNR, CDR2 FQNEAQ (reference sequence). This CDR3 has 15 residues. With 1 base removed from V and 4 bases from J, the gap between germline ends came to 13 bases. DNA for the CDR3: TGTGCCAGCAGCTTAGGAAGTTTCCGGGTCTATGGCTACACCTTC. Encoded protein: CASSLGSFRVYGYTF.

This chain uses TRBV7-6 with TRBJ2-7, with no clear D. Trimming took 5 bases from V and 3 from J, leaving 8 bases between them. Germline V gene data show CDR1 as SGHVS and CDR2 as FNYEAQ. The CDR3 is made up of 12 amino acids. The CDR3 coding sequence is TGTGCCAGCAGCCGCCTCGGCTACGAGCAGTACTTC. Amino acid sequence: CASSRLGYEQYF.

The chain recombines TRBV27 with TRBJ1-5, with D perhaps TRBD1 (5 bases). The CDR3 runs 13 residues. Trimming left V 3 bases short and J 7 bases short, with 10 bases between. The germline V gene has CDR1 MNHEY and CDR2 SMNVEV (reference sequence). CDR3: CASSLGGRQPQHF. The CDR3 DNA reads TGTGCCAGCAGTTTGGGGGGGAGACAGCCCCAGCATTTT.

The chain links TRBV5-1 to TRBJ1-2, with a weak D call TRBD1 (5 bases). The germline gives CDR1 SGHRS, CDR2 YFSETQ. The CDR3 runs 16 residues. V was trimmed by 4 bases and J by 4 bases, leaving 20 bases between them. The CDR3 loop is CASSREVGDRTYGYTF. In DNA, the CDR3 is TGCGCCAGCAGCCGGGAGGTAGGGGACCGGACCTATGGCTACACCTTC.

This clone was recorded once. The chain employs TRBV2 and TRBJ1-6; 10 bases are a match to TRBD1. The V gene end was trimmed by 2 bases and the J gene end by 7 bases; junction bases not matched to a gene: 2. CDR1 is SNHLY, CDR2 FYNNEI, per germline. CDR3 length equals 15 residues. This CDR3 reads CASSERGQGNSPLHF. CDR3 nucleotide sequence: TGTGCCAGCAGTGAAAGGGGACAGGGGAATTCACCCCTCCACTTT.

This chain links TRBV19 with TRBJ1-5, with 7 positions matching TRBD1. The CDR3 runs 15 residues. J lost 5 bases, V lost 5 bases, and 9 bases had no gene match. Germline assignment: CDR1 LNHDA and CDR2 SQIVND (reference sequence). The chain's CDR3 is CASSSRDRDHQPQHF. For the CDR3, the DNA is TGTGCCAGTAGTTCACGCGACAGGGACCATCAGCCCCAGCATTTT.

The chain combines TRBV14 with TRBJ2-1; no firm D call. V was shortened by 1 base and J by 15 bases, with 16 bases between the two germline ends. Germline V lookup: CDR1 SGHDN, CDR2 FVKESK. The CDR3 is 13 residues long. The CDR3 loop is CASSQVLGLGRFF. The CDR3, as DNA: TGTGCCAGCAGCCAAGTCCTCGGCCTAGGAAGGTTCTTC.

The CDR3 sequence: CASSPTGYRSEQYF. CDR3 sequence (DNA): TGCGCCAGCAGCCCCACAGGGTACAGGAGCGAGCAGTACTTC. This chain uses TRBV4-3 with TRBJ2-7; possibly TRBD1 for D (6 bases). This CDR3 spans 14 amino acids. Per the germline V gene, CDR1 is LGHNA and CDR2 is YSLEER. V was clipped by 4 bases and J by 6 bases, with 16 bases between them.

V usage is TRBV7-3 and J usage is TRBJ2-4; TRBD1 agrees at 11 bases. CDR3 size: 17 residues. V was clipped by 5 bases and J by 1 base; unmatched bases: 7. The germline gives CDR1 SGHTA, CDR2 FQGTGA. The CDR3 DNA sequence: TGTGCCAGCAGCCAAAGGACAGGGGGCCGGGCCAAAAACATTCAGTACTTC. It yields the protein CASSQRTGGRAKNIQYF.

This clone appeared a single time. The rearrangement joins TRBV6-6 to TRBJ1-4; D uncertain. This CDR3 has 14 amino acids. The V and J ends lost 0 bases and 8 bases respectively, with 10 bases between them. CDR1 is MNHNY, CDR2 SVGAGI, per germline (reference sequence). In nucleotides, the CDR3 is TGTGCCAGCAGTTACTCCGGGTTGCAGGAAAAACTGTTTTTT. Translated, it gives CASSYSGLQEKLFF.